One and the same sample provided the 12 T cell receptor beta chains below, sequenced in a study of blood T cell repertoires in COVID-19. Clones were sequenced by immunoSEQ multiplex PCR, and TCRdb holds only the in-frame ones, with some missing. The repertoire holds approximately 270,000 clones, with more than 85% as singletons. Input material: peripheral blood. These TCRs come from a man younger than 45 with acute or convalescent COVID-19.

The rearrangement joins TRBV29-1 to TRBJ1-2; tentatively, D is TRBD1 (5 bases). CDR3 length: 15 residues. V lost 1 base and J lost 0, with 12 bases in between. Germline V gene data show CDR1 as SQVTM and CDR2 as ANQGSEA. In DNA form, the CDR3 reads TGCAGCGTTGAAGCCCAGGGCCCCACTAACTATGGCTACACCTTC. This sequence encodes CSVEAQGPTNYGYTF. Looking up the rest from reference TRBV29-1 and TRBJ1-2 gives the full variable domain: SAVISQKPSRDICQRGTSLTIQCQVDSQVTMMFWYRQQPGQSLTLIATANQGSEATYESGFVIDKFPISRPNLTFSTLTVSNMSPEDSSIYLCSVEAQGPTNYGYTFGSGTRLTVV.

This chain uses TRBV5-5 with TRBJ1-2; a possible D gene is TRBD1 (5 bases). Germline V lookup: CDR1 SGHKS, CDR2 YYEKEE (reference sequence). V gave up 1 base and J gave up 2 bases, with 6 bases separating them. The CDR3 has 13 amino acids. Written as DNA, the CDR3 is TGTGCCAGCAGCTTGCGGGGGAACTATGGCTACACCTTC. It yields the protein CASSLRGNYGYTF.

CDR3 in DNA: TGTGCCAGCAGCTTAGTCGTTCCCGGGGATACGCAGTATTTT. It yields the protein CASSLVVPGDTQYF. The rearrangement joins TRBV7-9 to TRBJ2-3; no definite D call. This CDR3 is 14 amino acids long. V was cut by 1 base and J by 6 bases, with 11 bases left in between. CDR1 and CDR2 (germline): SEHNR, FQNEAQ (reference sequence).

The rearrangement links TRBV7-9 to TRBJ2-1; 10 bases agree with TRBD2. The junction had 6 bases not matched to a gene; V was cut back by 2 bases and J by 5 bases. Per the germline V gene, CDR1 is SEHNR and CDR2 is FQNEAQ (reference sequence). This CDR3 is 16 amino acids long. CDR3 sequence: CASSLRTSGTHNEQFF. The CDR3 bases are TGTGCCAGCAGCTTAAGGACTAGCGGAACTCACAATGAGCAGTTCTTC. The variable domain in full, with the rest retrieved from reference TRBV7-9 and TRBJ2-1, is DTGVSQNPRHKITKRGQNVTFRCDPISEHNRLYWYRQTLGQGPEFLTYFQNEAQLEKSRLLSDRFSAERPKGSFSTLEIQRTEQGDSAMYLCASSLRTSGTHNEQFFGPGTRLTVL.

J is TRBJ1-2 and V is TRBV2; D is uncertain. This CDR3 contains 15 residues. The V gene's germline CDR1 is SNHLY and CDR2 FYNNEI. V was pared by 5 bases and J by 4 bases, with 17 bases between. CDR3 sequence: CASSPWGGPSYGYTF. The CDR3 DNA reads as TGTGCCAGCAGTCCGTGGGGAGGGCCTTCCTATGGCTACACCTTC.

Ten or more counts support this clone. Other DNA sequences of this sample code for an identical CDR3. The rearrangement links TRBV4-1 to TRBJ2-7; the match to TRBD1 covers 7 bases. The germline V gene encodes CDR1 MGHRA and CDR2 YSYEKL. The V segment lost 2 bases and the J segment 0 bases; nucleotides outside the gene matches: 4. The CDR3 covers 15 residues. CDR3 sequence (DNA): TGCGCCAGCAGCCAAAGGACAGGAAGCTCCTACGAGCAGTACTTC. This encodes CASSQRTGSSYEQYF.

In nucleotides, the CDR3 is TGTGCCAGCAGTTACTCGGGACAGGGGGCCACTGAAGCTTTCTTT. Protein: CASSYSGQGATEAFF. The V call is TRBV6-5, the J call TRBJ1-1; 12 bases line up with TRBD1. The germline CDR1 and CDR2 sequences are MNHEY and SVGAGI. Unmatched junction bases numbered 0, after V lost 0 bases and J lost 4 bases. This CDR3 has 15 amino acids.

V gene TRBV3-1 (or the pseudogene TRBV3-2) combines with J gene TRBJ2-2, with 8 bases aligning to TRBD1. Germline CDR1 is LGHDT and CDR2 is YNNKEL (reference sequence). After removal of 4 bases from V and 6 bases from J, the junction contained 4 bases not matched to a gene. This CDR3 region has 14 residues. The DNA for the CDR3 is TGTGCCAGCAGCCCCCAGGGGGCGGCCGGGGAGCTGTTTTTT. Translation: CASSPQGAAGELFF.

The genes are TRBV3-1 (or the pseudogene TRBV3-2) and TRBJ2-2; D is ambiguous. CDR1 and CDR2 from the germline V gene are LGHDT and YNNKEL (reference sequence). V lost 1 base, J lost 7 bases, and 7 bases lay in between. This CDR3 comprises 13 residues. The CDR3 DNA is TGTGCCAGCAGCCAAGGCGAGAGCGGGGAGCTGTTTTTT. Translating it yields CASSQGESGELFF.

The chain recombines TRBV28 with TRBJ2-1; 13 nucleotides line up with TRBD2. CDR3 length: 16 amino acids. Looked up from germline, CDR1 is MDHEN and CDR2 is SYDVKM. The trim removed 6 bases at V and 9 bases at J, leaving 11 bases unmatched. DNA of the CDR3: TGTGCCAGCAGCTCTCTGGGACTAGCGGGAAGTGGTGAGCAGTTCTTC. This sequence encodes CASSSLGLAGSGEQFF.

For the CDR3, the DNA is TGTGCCAGCAGCTTGGGGCCAAGCACTGAAGCTTTCTTT. It codes for CASSLGPSTEAFF. V is TRBV7-3 and J is TRBJ1-1; maybe TRBD1 (5 bases). The V and J ends lost 3 bases and 4 bases respectively, with 9 bases between them. The CDR3 is 13 residues long. Germline values: CDR1 SGHTA, CDR2 FQGTGA.

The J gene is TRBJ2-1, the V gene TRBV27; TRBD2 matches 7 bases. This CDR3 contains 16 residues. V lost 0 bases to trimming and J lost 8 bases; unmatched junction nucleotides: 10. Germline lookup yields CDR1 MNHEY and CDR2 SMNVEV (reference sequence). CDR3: CASSLSPAGPVDEQFF. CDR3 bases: TGTGCCAGCAGTTTATCACCAGCGGGGCCGGTGGATGAGCAGTTCTTC.